One and the same sample provided the 20 T cell receptor beta chains below, sequenced in a study of T cell responses to AZD1222 COVID-19 vaccine (dated by TCRdb to the early 2020s). Libraries were built with the immunoSEQ multiplex PCR assay. TCRdb retrieved this table from immuneACCESS and kept in-frame rearrangements only. Not all clones are present; in checked studies, unresolved V genes account for under half, and no reason is known for the remainder. The table for this sample lists about 120,000 clones; around 87% of them were counted only once. The biggest ten clones account for about 3.5% of the sample. Taken with the paper, the label for time point translates to: baseline before first vaccination. The source material was peripheral blood, sampled on day 0 of AZD1222 vaccination. The receptors originated from an adult in good health.

This clone was observed a handful of times. This specimen includes other DNA sequences encoding the same CDR3. The chain combines TRBV18 with TRBJ2-3, with D possibly being TRBD1 (6 bases). Germline assignment: CDR1 KGHSH and CDR2 LQKENI. The CDR3 is 14 residues long. Trimming took 3 bases from V and 0 from J, leaving 7 bases between them. This chain's CDR3 is CASSPTGSTDTQYF. In nucleotides, the CDR3 is TGTGCCAGCTCACCGACAGGTAGCACAGATACGCAGTATTTT.

This clone was detected once. The rearrangement links TRBV4-1 to TRBJ1-5, with D perhaps matching TRBD1 (6 bases). This CDR3 has 15 amino acids. CDR1 is MGHRA and CDR2 is YSYEKL in the germline V gene. The V end lost 4 bases, the J end lost 4 bases, and 14 bases lay between the germline ends. The CDR3 region is CASSLHWGQNQPQHF. CDR3 in DNA: TGCGCCAGCAGCCTTCATTGGGGACAAAATCAGCCCCAGCATTTT.

This chain links TRBV10-3 with TRBJ1-2, with 7 bases that match TRBD1. CDR3 length: 16 residues. Trimming removed 7 bases from V and 0 bases from J; junction bases left unmatched: 11. In germline, CDR1 is ENHRY, CDR2 SYGVKD. CDR3 sequence (DNA): TGTGCCATCAAGGTGAGGGGGCGCCTTGCTAACTATGGCTACACCTTC. Translated, it gives CAIKVRGRLANYGYTF.

V and J are TRBV2 and TRBJ1-2; no firm D call. Germline CDR1 and CDR2: SNHLY and FYNNEI. There are 13 residues in the CDR3. V lost 7 bases, J lost 2 bases, and 11 bases lay in between. CDR3 bases: TGTGCCAGCACTAGGGAGAGCAACTATGGCTACACCTTC. Protein sequence: CASTRESNYGYTF. Full variable domain (rest looked up from reference TRBV2 and TRBJ1-2): EPEVTQTPSHQVTQMGQEVILRCVPISNHLYFYWYRQILGQKVEFLVSFYNNEISEKSEIFDDQFSVERPDGSNFTLKIRSTKLEDSAMYFCASTRESNYGYTFGSGTRLTVV.

V is TRBV18 and J is TRBJ1-6; D is unresolved. CDR3 length: 14 residues. The germline V gene encodes CDR1 KGHSH and CDR2 LQKENI. V was shortened by 2 bases and J by 7 bases, with 9 bases between the two germline ends. CDR3 in DNA: TGTGCCAGCTCACCAACGGACTTCAATTCACCCCTCCACTTT. Encoded protein: CASSPTDFNSPLHF.

The V and J genes are TRBV7-6 and TRBJ1-6; 7 bases line up with TRBD1. Per the germline V gene, CDR1 is SGHVS and CDR2 is FNYEAQ. V trimming: 5 bases; J trimming: 8 bases; junction bases outside the gene matches: 6. This CDR3 has 14 residues. The CDR3 loop is CASSLGQGDSPLHF. The CDR3 nucleotides read TGTGCCAGCAGCCTGGGGCAGGGGGATTCACCCCTCCACTTT.

The chain joins TRBV12-3 or TRBV12-4 to TRBJ1-3; D is unclear. Between the trimmed V and J ends, which lost 8 bases and 4 bases, there was a span of 9 bases. This CDR3 has 12 amino acids. As DNA, the CDR3 is TGTGCCAGCGCGATTCGCGGAAACACCATATATTTT. Protein product: CASAIRGNTIYF.

The chain couples TRBV7-2 to TRBJ2-2; a possible D gene is TRBD1 (6 bases). Per the germline V gene, CDR1 is SGHTA and CDR2 is FQGNSA. V lost 5 bases and J 7 bases, leaving 14 bases between the germline ends. CDR3 size: 14 residues. The CDR3 here is CASSADSIVGELFF. In nucleotides, the CDR3 is TGTGCCAGCAGCGCGGACAGCATAGTCGGGGAGCTGTTTTTT.

V gene TRBV5-1 combines with J gene TRBJ1-3; D remains unclear. The V end was cut by 7 bases, the J end by 2 bases, with 10 bases between. The CDR3 is 13 amino acids. Germline values: CDR1 SGHRS, CDR2 YFSETQ. CDR3 in amino acids: CASSRNTGNTIYF. The CDR3 nucleotides read TGCGCCAGCTCAAGGAACACTGGAAACACCATATATTTT.

The chain combines TRBV5-1 with TRBJ2-2; TRBD1 aligns across 10 bases. The CDR3 length is 17 residues. With 2 bases clipped from V and 3 bases from J, the junction kept 7 bases outside the gene matches. The germline CDR1 and CDR2 sequences are SGHRS and YFSETQ. The CDR3 DNA sequence: TGCGCCAGCAGCTTCAATGGACAGGGGGTATACACCGGGGAGCTGTTTTTT. This translates into CASSFNGQGVYTGELFF.

The chain joins TRBV19 to TRBJ1-3; the match to TRBD1 covers 10 bases. The V gene end was trimmed by 4 bases and the J gene end by 5 bases; junction bases not matched to a gene: 5. This CDR3 comprises 15 residues. Germline lookup yields CDR1 LNHDA and CDR2 SQIVND (reference sequence). This CDR3 is CASSTPGQGRNTIYF. The CDR3 coding sequence is TGTGCCAGTAGTACCCCGGGACAGGGGAGAAACACCATATATTTT.

The V gene is TRBV9, the J gene TRBJ2-1; perhaps TRBD2 as D (6 bases). Trimming took 0 bases from V and 3 from J, leaving 7 bases between them. This CDR3 region has 14 residues. From germline, CDR1 is SGDLS and CDR2 YYNGEE. This CDR3 is CASSVDGSYNEQFF. CDR3 sequence (DNA): TGTGCCAGCAGCGTAGACGGGAGCTACAATGAGCAGTTCTTC.

This clone was seen once. The chain has TRBV2 and TRBJ1-5, with D uncertain. Germline CDR1 and CDR2: SNHLY and FYNNEI. Trimming cost V 5 bases and J 7 bases, with 12 bases left between them. This CDR3 is 13 amino acids long. CDR3 bases: TGTGCCAGCAGTTACAACCTGGGACAGCCCCAGCATTTT. The encoded protein is CASSYNLGQPQHF.

This chain uses TRBV19 with TRBJ2-5; perhaps TRBD2 as D (6 bases). Trimming took off 4 bases at V and 0 bases at J, with 15 bases between the two ends. This CDR3 is built from 16 residues. Per the germline V gene, CDR1 is LNHDA and CDR2 is SQIVND (reference sequence). This chain's CDR3 is CASSRGTEGYQETQYF. CDR3 bases: TGTGCCAGTAGTAGGGGGACTGAAGGGTACCAAGAGACCCAGTACTTC.

V is TRBV5-4 and J is TRBJ2-2; D possibly corresponds to TRBD2 (6 bases). Germline values: CDR1 SGHNT, CDR2 YYREEE (reference sequence). The CDR3 covers 15 residues. Trimming pared 2 bases from V and 1 base from J, leaving 9 bases between. In DNA, the CDR3 is TGTGCCAGCAGCTTCGGAGGGCTGAACACCGGGGAGCTGTTTTTT. Its protein is CASSFGGLNTGELFF.

V usage is TRBV7-3 and J usage is TRBJ2-1, with no clear D. The germline V and J ends were trimmed by 5 bases and 3 bases, with 5 bases remaining between them. The germline CDR1 and CDR2 sequences are SGHTA and FQGTGA. CDR3 length: 12 residues. This CDR3 reads CASSPGYNEQFF. DNA for the CDR3: TGTGCCAGCAGCCCGGGCTACAATGAGCAGTTCTTC.

This chain links TRBV15 with TRBJ1-1, with a tentative D call TRBD1 (5 bases). The CDR3 is 14 residues long. Trimming stripped 1 base from V and 3 bases from J, with 9 bases between. Germline V gives CDR1 LNHNV, CDR2 YYDKDF (reference sequence). As DNA, the CDR3 is TGTGCCACCAGCAGAGGCAGGGTGGACACTGAAGCTTTCTTT. The encoded protein is CATSRGRVDTEAFF.

The chain combines TRBV19 with TRBJ1-3; no clear D gene. From germline, CDR1 is LNHDA and CDR2 SQIVND (reference sequence). The CDR3 loop spans 15 amino acids. V shed 6 bases and J shed 0 bases, with 12 bases lying between them. The CDR3 DNA follows: TGTGCCAGTAGCCCGACCGGATTCTCTGGAAACACCATATATTTT. Encoded protein: CASSPTGFSGNTIYF.

This sequence joins TRBV25-1 and TRBJ1-2; a possible D gene is TRBD1 (6 bases). V shed 3 bases and J shed 4 bases, with 24 bases lying between them. Germline values: CDR1 MGHDK, CDR2 SYGVNS. The CDR3 has 18 amino acids. CDR3 residues: CASSDPQGGARNPYGYTF. In DNA form, the CDR3 reads TGTGCCAGCAGTGACCCACAAGGGGGGGCGCGAAATCCCTATGGCTACACCTTC.

This clone counts as medium-sized. V gene TRBV11-2 combines with J gene TRBJ2-7; 7 positions agree with TRBD1. CDR1 SGHAT and CDR2 FQNNGV come from the germline V gene. V gave up 5 bases and J gave up 3 bases; unmatched junction bases: 7. The CDR3 runs 14 residues. The CDR3 coding sequence is TGTGCCAGCAGCCCAGCAGGGGGAATCTACGAGCAGTACTTC. Protein product: CASSPAGGIYEQYF.